This T cell receptor beta chain was found in a study of T cells in Graves' hyperthyroidism and ophthalmopathy. Study-wide points: Ophthalmopathy onset followed model prediction by a median about six months.

This clonotype was detected ten times or more. Its specificity is not known. Exclusion of patients followed from uncontrolled infection, other autoimmune disease, pregnancy or lactation. TCR beta CDR3 regions were amplified from RNA. The HTBI primer set was used in a first-round RT-PCR of the TCR CDR3. TCRdb fed the multiplex PCR reads into MiXCR, producing one record per CDR3 protein. The table lists approximately 640,000 distinct CDR3 sequences, about 45% of them singletons. This CDR3 has 14 amino acids. Trimming pared 7 bases from V and 4 bases from J, leaving 17 bases between. Germline V gives CDR1 SQVTM, CDR2 ANQGSEA.

This TCR was sampled from an adult man with Graves' disease, either hyperthyroidism or ophthalmopathy (not recorded which). The sample comprised peripheral blood or thyroid tissue (not recorded which). V is TRBV29-1 and J is TRBJ1-3; D is undetermined. CDR3: CSADGTVGGNTIYF. The CDR3 nucleotides are TGCAGCGCGGACGGAACCGTTGGGGGAAACACCATATATTTT.